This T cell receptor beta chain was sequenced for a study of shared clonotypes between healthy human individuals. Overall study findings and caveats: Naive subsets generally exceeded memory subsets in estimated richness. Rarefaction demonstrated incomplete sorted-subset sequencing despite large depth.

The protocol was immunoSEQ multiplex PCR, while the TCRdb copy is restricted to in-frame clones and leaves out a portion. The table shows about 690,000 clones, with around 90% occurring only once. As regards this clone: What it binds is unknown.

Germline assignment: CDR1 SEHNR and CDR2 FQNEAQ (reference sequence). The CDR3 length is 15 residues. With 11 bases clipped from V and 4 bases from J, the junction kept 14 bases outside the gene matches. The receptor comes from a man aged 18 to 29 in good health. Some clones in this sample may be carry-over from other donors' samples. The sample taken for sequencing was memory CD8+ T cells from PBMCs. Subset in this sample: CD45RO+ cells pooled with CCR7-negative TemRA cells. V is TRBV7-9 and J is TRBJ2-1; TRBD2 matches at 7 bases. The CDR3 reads CAGASGLRSYNEQFF. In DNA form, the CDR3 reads TGTGCCGGAGCTAGCGGACTTAGATCTTACAATGAGCAGTTCTTC.